This T cell receptor (beta chain) is from a study of T cell clonality in common variable immunodeficiency. Sequencing input was equivalent genomic DNA from CVID and controls. TCRdb keeps only in-frame clones here, not all; method: immunoSEQ multiplex PCR. The record shows under 40,000 clones for this sample, with no singletons present. Study results and limitations: Common variable immunodeficiency TCR beta sequences reportedly had fewer deletions and N-nucleotide insertions. CVID subjects had higher TCRbeta clonality than healthy controls, most marked in about a third.

CDR1 is LNHDA, CDR2 SQIVND, per germline (reference sequence). V shed 6 bases, J shed 2 bases, and the junction held 15 bases outside the gene matches. This CDR3 is 17 amino acids long. As for this clone: The antigen is unknown. The read ends 3 residues before the CDR3 terminus; that terminus is restored from the germline J gene.

No CVID subject was ill or on immunomodulatory drugs when sampled. The specimen sequenced was peripheral blood mononuclear cells. The chain combines TRBV19 with TRBJ2-7, with 8 bases that match TRBD1. The clonotype originates from a human donor with common variable immunodeficiency. The sequenced CDR3 bases are TGTGCCAGTAGCAGCACCAACCTTGGCAGGGGGCCCTACGAG. Amino acids: CASSSTNLGRGPYE. The whole CDR3 sequence reads CASSSTNLGRGPYEQYF.